This T cell receptor beta chain appears in the sequencing data of a study of OX40 agonist ivuxolimab in advanced cancers. Broader study findings: Clonal expansion in partial responders at 0.1-3.0 mg/kg ranked among the lowest.

The CDR3 has 15 residues. V lost 0 bases, J lost 2 bases, and 9 bases lay in between. CDR1 is SGHKS, CDR2 YYEKEE, per germline (reference sequence). Autoimmune disease history or systemic immunosuppression meant exclusion. Blood got drawn at baseline, again on cycle 4 day 1, and then on cycle 7 day 1. The repertoire was sequenced with immunoSEQ multiplex PCR; TCRdb's copy has only in-frame clones and lacks some. The data show 55,000 to 65,000 clones, about 85% seen once. Comments on this clone: Its antigen remains unidentified.

Here the sequenced sample was CD4+ or CD8+ T cells sorted from blood, taken in a trial of the OX40 agonist ivuxolimab. The V gene is TRBV5-5, the J gene TRBJ1-5, with unresolved D. The sequence was obtained from an adult with an advanced solid tumor such as melanoma, head and neck, liver or kidney cancer. The CDR3 DNA reads as TGTGCCAGCAGCTTGGTCCCCTTTGGCAATCAGCCCCAGCATTTT. It encodes CASSLVPFGNQPQHF. Full variable domain (outside the CDR3, taken from reference TRBV5-5 and TRBJ1-5): DAGVTQSPTHLIKTRGQQVTLRCSPISGHKSVSWYQQVLGQGPQFIFQYYEKEERGRGNFPDRFSARQFPNYSSELNVNALLLGDSALYLCASSLVPFGNQPQHFGDGTRLSIL.